This TCR beta chain comes out of a study of technical replicates of blood from a handful of donors. Libraries were prepared by immunoSEQ multiplex PCR; TCRdb keeps only in-frame clonotypes and omits some of them. Altogether around 75,000 clones are present, just over 90% being singletons, with the ten largest covering 0.27%. Sequences were obtained from T cells isolated from PBMCs. This sequence was found in a human donor in good health.

Here the CDR3 reads CASSLRAGEQYF. DNA for the CDR3: TGCGCCAGCAGCTTAAGGGCGGGAGAGCAGTACTTC. This rearrangement joins TRBV5-1 to TRBJ2-7, with D possibly being TRBD2 (6 bases). From germline, CDR1 is SGHRS and CDR2 YFSETQ. Between the trimmed V and J ends, which lost 2 bases and 7 bases, there was a span of 10 bases. This CDR3 comprises 12 residues.